The next 32 T cell receptor beta chains were all read from a single sample in a study of vaccination effects on CD4 cells after COVID-19. It was after more than 8 days of culture that CD4+ T cells were isolated. Participants each got two BNT162b2 or mRNA-1273 vaccine doses. Their antigen targets remain unknown. Only in-frame clones appear in the TCRdb table, and some are missing; sequencing was by immunoSEQ multiplex PCR. The table lists around 50,000 clones, roughly two thirds of them singletons. The material was CD4+ T cells from PBMCs cultured without peptide, obtained after COVID-19 vaccination. Receptor source: a human donor who received a COVID-19 vaccine.

The rearrangement uses TRBV6-4 and TRBJ2-1; no firm D call. CDR3 size: 13 residues. V gave up 10 bases and J gave up 7 bases, with 17 bases separating them. Germline CDR1 is MRHNA and CDR2 is SNTAGT. The CDR3 sequence: CATSPSTSNEQFF. Written as DNA, the CDR3 is TGTGCCACCTCGCCTAGTACCTCGAATGAGCAGTTCTTC.

The chain links TRBV10-3 to TRBJ2-7; D might be TRBD1 or TRBD2, each matching 5 bases. The CDR3 is 18 amino acids. The V gene lost 2 bases and the J gene lost 3 bases, with 23 bases spanning the gap. CDR1 and CDR2 from the germline V gene are ENHRY and SYGVKD. CDR3 loop: CAISELRIGKGVVYEQYF. CDR3 coding DNA: TGTGCCATCAGTGAGCTTCGAATCGGGAAAGGGGTAGTCTACGAGCAGTACTTC.

V gene TRBV10-3 combines with J gene TRBJ1-1; D gene uncertain. The CDR3 sequence is 13 residues long. V lost 3 bases and J 1 base, leaving 6 bases between the germline ends. In germline, CDR1 is ENHRY, CDR2 SYGVKD. This CDR3 is CAISDRPNTEAFF. CDR3 bases: TGTGCCATCAGTGACAGGCCGAACACTGAAGCTTTCTTT.

The J gene is TRBJ1-2, the V gene TRBV5-6; D is possibly TRBD1 (6 bases). V lost 0 bases and J 6 bases, leaving 9 bases between the germline ends. The CDR3 runs 13 residues. Germline V gene data show CDR1 as SGHDT and CDR2 as YYEEEE. CDR3 sequence (DNA): TGTGCCAGCAGCTTGGCGGCAGGGGATGGCTACACCTTC. It encodes CASSLAAGDGYTF.

DNA for the CDR3: TGTGCCAGCAGTGCGTATAAGAACACTGAAGCTTTCTTT. Amino acid sequence: CASSAYKNTEAFF. The chain links TRBV2 to TRBJ1-1, with D hard to call. The CDR3 extends over 13 amino acids. The V gene's germline CDR1 is SNHLY and CDR2 FYNNEI. The V end was cut by 4 bases, the J end by 1 base, with 7 bases between.

In this sample, this clone turned up once. The rearrangement links TRBV6-6 to TRBJ2-7, with 13 bases aligning to TRBD2. The V gene end was trimmed by 10 bases and the J gene end by 4 bases; junction bases not matched to a gene: 4. The germline V gene has CDR1 MNHNY and CDR2 SVGAGI (reference sequence). The CDR3 extends over 13 amino acids. The CDR3 protein is CATGTSGKYEQYF. Here the CDR3 DNA reads TGTGCCACCGGGACTAGCGGGAAGTACGAGCAGTACTTC.

V is TRBV6-5 and J is TRBJ1-2, with D possibly matching TRBD1 (6 bases). The CDR3 is 14 amino acids. V was clipped by 7 bases and J by 8 bases, with 20 bases between them. Germline V CDR1 and CDR2: MNHEY, SVGAGI. The CDR3 here is CASILTGFGSGYTF. Here the CDR3 DNA reads TGTGCCAGCATCCTCACAGGGTTCGGTAGCGGCTACACCTTC.

The gene calls are TRBV5-1 and TRBJ2-7; the match to TRBD2 covers 9 bases. This CDR3 contains 15 residues. Losses at the gene ends were 0 bases for V and 6 bases for J; bases not matched to a gene: 7. The germline gives CDR1 SGHRS, CDR2 YFSETQ. The CDR3 sequence is CASSLVVAGDVEQYF. CDR3 in DNA: TGCGCCAGCAGCTTGGTGGTAGCGGGAGATGTCGAGCAGTACTTC.

The chain recombines TRBV6-5 with TRBJ2-3; D gene unclear. CDR1 MNHEY and CDR2 SVGAGI come from the germline V gene. V shed 0 bases and J shed 2 bases, with 12 bases lying between them. CDR3 size: 16 residues. The CDR3 nucleotides are TGTGCCAGCAGTTACTCGTCGAACATAGCCACAGATACGCAGTATTTT. This codes for CASSYSSNIATDTQYF.

The CDR3 DNA reads as TGCGCCAGCAGCTTGTTTCTAGGCTTTGGCAATTCACCCCTCCACTTT. It codes for CASSLFLGFGNSPLHF. The rearrangement links TRBV5-1 to TRBJ1-6; D not resolved. Per the germline V gene, CDR1 is SGHRS and CDR2 is YFSETQ. Trimming stripped 1 base from V and 7 bases from J, with 15 bases between. This CDR3 contains 16 residues.

The J gene is TRBJ2-5, the V gene TRBV7-2, with no clear D. Trimming took 1 base from V and 2 from J, leaving 5 bases between them. Per the germline V gene, CDR1 is SGHTA and CDR2 is FQGNSA. The CDR3 totals 13 residues. The CDR3 region is CASSLDGQETQYF. The CDR3 nucleotides are TGTGCCAGCAGCTTAGATGGTCAAGAGACCCAGTACTTC. Based on the CDR3 plus reference TRBV7-2 and TRBJ2-5, the full variable domain is GAGVSQSPSNKVTEKGKDVELRCDPISGHTALYWYRQSLGQGLEFLIYFQGNSAPDKSGLPSDRFSAERTGGSVSTLTIQRTQQEDSAVYLCASSLDGQETQYFGPGTRLLVL.

The DNA for the CDR3 is TGTGCCAGCACCGCGGGGAGGACCGGGGAGCTGTTTTTT. It yields the protein CASTAGRTGELFF. The chain links TRBV6-5 to TRBJ2-2, with D tentatively TRBD2 (6 bases). The germline V and J ends were trimmed by 7 bases and 5 bases, with 11 bases remaining between them. The germline CDR1 and CDR2 sequences are MNHEY and SVGAGI. The CDR3 runs to 13 residues.

This clone was counted a few times. The rearrangement joins TRBV7-9 to TRBJ2-2, with D maybe TRBD2 (5 bases). The CDR3 has 12 residues. Germline V gene data show CDR1 as SEHNR and CDR2 as FQNEAQ (reference sequence). Trimming pared 5 bases from V and 15 bases from J, leaving 16 bases between. The DNA for the CDR3 is TGTGCCAGCAGCCCCGGCCCTCGGCGGGTGTTTTTT. Translating it yields CASSPGPRRVFF.

This clone was picked up a small number of times. The chain couples TRBV4-2 to TRBJ2-1; TRBD2 matches at 8 bases. The CDR3 has 15 amino acids. Per germline, CDR1 LGHNA and CDR2 YNFKEQ. Trimming at V came to 7 bases and at J to 5 bases, leaving 10 bases not matched to a gene. The CDR3 nucleotides are TGTGCCAGCACCCAGAGGGCGGGGGGAAACAATGAGCAGTTCTTC. This sequence encodes CASTQRAGGNNEQFF.

The chain employs TRBV5-1 and TRBJ2-1; 14 bases match TRBD2. CDR1 is SGHRS, CDR2 YFSETQ, per germline. The CDR3 totals 19 residues. The V and J ends lost 0 bases and 7 bases, in that order; junction bases with no gene match: 12. The CDR3 nucleotides are TGCGCCAGCAGCTTGGGGCCGGGACTAGCGGGAGCTCGGGAGAATGAGCAGTTCTTC. Protein sequence: CASSLGPGLAGARENEQFF.

This chain links TRBV5-5 with TRBJ1-5; D ambiguous. This CDR3 is built from 15 residues. V was trimmed by 4 bases and J by 0 bases, leaving 11 bases between them. CDR1 is SGHKS, CDR2 YYEKEE, per germline (reference sequence). Here the CDR3 reads CASSEADYSNQPQHF. CDR3 coding DNA: TGTGCCAGCAGCGAGGCAGATTATAGCAATCAGCCCCAGCATTTT.

CDR3 residues: CASSLPGGVTGELFF. In DNA, the CDR3 is TGTGCCAGCAGCTTACCAGGAGGGGTCACCGGGGAGCTGTTTTTT. The V call is TRBV7-2, the J call TRBJ2-2; D might be TRBD2 (6 bases). The CDR3 consists of 15 residues. Per germline, CDR1 SGHTA and CDR2 FQGNSA. The ends were cut back, 2 bases at V and 4 bases at J, with 11 bases in the middle.

V usage is TRBV15 and J usage is TRBJ2-6; D gene uncertain. The CDR3 covers 16 residues. Trimming shortened V by 1 base and J by 0 bases, and 7 bases separated the two germline ends. Per germline, CDR1 LNHNV and CDR2 YYDKDF (reference sequence). This chain's CDR3 is CATSRVGGSGANVLTF. CDR3 coding DNA: TGTGCCACCAGCAGAGTAGGTGGCTCTGGGGCCAACGTCCTGACTTTC.

The rearrangement joins TRBV27 to TRBJ2-1; D gene uncertain. V lost 3 bases, J lost 7 bases, and 16 bases lay in between. The CDR3 consists of 15 residues. Per germline, CDR1 MNHEY and CDR2 SMNVEV (reference sequence). CDR3 region: CASSFYGTFGNEQFF. The CDR3 DNA sequence: TGTGCCAGCAGTTTTTATGGAACGTTTGGGAATGAGCAGTTCTTC.

This clone was counted a single time. The chain uses TRBV6-6 and TRBJ1-1; TRBD1 matches at 8 bases. This CDR3 is built from 15 residues. From germline, CDR1 is MNHNY and CDR2 SVGAGI (reference sequence). Unmatched junction bases numbered 7, after V lost 2 bases and J lost 5 bases. CDR3 in DNA: TGTGCCAGCAGTTACGGTGGACAGGGAAAAACTGAAGCTTTCTTT. Its translation is CASSYGGQGKTEAFF.

This chain joins TRBV11-2 and TRBJ1-1; a weak D match, TRBD1 (5 bases). Trimming took 3 bases from V and 1 from J, leaving 6 bases between them. This CDR3 is 13 amino acids long. Germline V gene sequence: CDR1 SGHAT, CDR2 FQNNGV. CDR3: CASSFGGNTEAFF. CDR3 nucleotide sequence: TGTGCCAGCAGCTTTGGGGGGAACACTGAAGCTTTCTTT.

This rearrangement joins TRBV6-4 to TRBJ2-3; 10 bases map to TRBD1. CDR3 length equals 15 residues. Germline CDR1 reads MRHNA; CDR2 reads SNTAGT. V gave up 0 bases and J gave up 4 bases; unmatched junction bases: 1. This CDR3 reads CASSDSTGGADTQYF. The DNA for the CDR3 is TGTGCCAGCAGTGACTCGACAGGGGGCGCAGATACGCAGTATTTT.

The chain joins TRBV14 to TRBJ2-1; tentatively, D is TRBD1 (6 bases). V gave up 8 bases and J gave up 2 bases, with 10 bases separating them. This CDR3 has 13 amino acids. CDR1 and CDR2 (germline): SGHDN, FVKESK. CDR3 bases: TGTGCCAGCTGCAGGGGCACCTACAATGAGCAGTTCTTC. It specifies CASCRGTYNEQFF.

The chain combines TRBV20-1 with TRBJ2-3; possibly TRBD2 for D (7 bases). Germline assignment: CDR1 DFQATT and CDR2 SNEGSKA (reference sequence). The CDR3 covers 16 residues. V dropped 3 bases and J dropped 0 bases, with 16 bases sitting between them. In DNA, the CDR3 is TGCAGTGCTAGTAGCTCGGGGGGCTTTAGCACAGATACGCAGTATTTT. It yields the protein CSASSSGGFSTDTQYF.

V gene TRBV7-2 combines with J gene TRBJ2-7, with D hard to call. V was pared by 5 bases and J by 2 bases, with 13 bases between. This CDR3 has 14 residues. The germline V gene encodes CDR1 SGHTA and CDR2 FQGNSA. The CDR3: CASSPPMMAYEQYF. The DNA for the CDR3 is TGTGCCAGCAGCCCCCCCATGATGGCCTACGAGCAGTACTTC.

The chain combines TRBV11-2 with TRBJ2-6; unclear D gene. Germline values: CDR1 SGHAT, CDR2 FQNNGV. Trimming stripped 5 bases from V and 2 bases from J, with 7 bases between. The CDR3 length is 14 residues. This chain's CDR3 is CASSLRAGANVLTF. The CDR3 bases are TGTGCCAGCAGCCTAAGAGCTGGGGCCAACGTCCTGACTTTC. The full variable domain, rest sourced from reference TRBV11-2 and TRBJ2-6, is EAGVAQSPRYKIIEKRQSVAFWCNPISGHATLYWYQQILGQGPKLLIQFQNNGVVDDSQLPKDRFSAERLKGVDSTLKIQPAKLEDSAVYLCASSLRAGANVLTFGAGSRLTVL.

The chain carries TRBV2 and TRBJ2-3; D gene uncertain. V lost 9 bases, J lost 6 bases, and 10 bases lay in between. The CDR3 is 11 amino acids. Germline CDR1 SNHLY, CDR2 FYNNEI. As DNA, the CDR3 is TGTGCCAGTAGGTTTGGGGATACGCAGTATTTT. It yields the protein CASRFGDTQYF. Full variable domain (outside the CDR3, taken from reference TRBV2 and TRBJ2-3): EPEVTQTPSHQVTQMGQEVILRCVPISNHLYFYWYRQILGQKVEFLVSFYNNEISEKSEIFDDQFSVERPDGSNFTLKIRSTKLEDSAMYFCASRFGDTQYFGPGTRLTVL.

The chain carries TRBV2 and TRBJ2-1, with D maybe TRBD1 (5 bases). CDR1 is SNHLY and CDR2 is FYNNEI in the germline V gene. This CDR3 is 14 amino acids long. Trimming removed 8 bases from V and 2 bases from J, with 13 bases in between. CDR3 bases: TGTGCCAGCCGCGATGGGGCCCCCTACAATGAGCAGTTCTTC. Its translation: CASRDGAPYNEQFF. The variable domain in full, with the rest retrieved from reference TRBV2 and TRBJ2-1, is EPEVTQTPSHQVTQMGQEVILRCVPISNHLYFYWYRQILGQKVEFLVSFYNNEISEKSEIFDDQFSVERPDGSNFTLKIRSTKLEDSAMYFCASRDGAPYNEQFFGPGTRLTVL.

The V call is TRBV25-1, the J call TRBJ1-3; TRBD1 aligns across 8 bases. The germline gives CDR1 MGHDK, CDR2 SYGVNS. This CDR3 has 17 residues. The trim removed 3 bases at V and 5 bases at J, leaving 12 bases unmatched. CDR3 loop: CASSDTRTGQGRNTIYF. The CDR3 DNA reads TGTGCCAGCAGTGACACACGGACAGGGCAAGGTAGAAACACCATATATTTT.

For the CDR3, the DNA is TGTGCCAGCAGATCGGGTCTCAATCAGCCCCAGCATTTT. Protein sequence: CASRSGLNQPQHF. The chain has TRBV6-5 and TRBJ1-5; the D is unclear. CDR1 and CDR2 (germline): MNHEY, SVGAGI. CDR3 size: 13 residues. V was pared by 6 bases and J by 3 bases, with 9 bases between.

This clone was seen only a few times. V gene TRBV6-5 combines with J gene TRBJ2-7; a weak D match, TRBD1 (5 bases). Germline CDR1 MNHEY, CDR2 SVGAGI. This CDR3 has 15 amino acids. V shed 0 bases and J shed 8 bases, with 17 bases lying between them. The CDR3 reads CASSYSRFGAAQQYF. As DNA, the CDR3 is TGTGCCAGCAGTTACTCGAGGTTTGGGGCTGCCCAGCAGTACTTC.

The count of this clone is one. The chain links TRBV6-4 to TRBJ1-2, with 10 positions matching TRBD1. Germline CDR1 MRHNA, CDR2 SNTAGT. CDR3 length equals 16 residues. V lost 8 bases, J lost 4 bases, and 13 bases stayed unmatched. The CDR3: CASRRDRGDRGYGYTF. CDR3 sequence (DNA): TGTGCCAGCCGTCGGGACAGGGGCGACAGGGGCTATGGCTACACCTTC.